The rows below give T cell receptor beta chains drawn from one sample of a study of blood T cell repertoires in COVID-19. TCRdb keeps only in-frame clones here, not all; method: immunoSEQ multiplex PCR. The table includes more than 400,000 clones, 80% to 95% detected once. The specimen sequenced was PBMCs or T cells enriched from blood (not recorded which). All receptors derive from a man between 18 and 35 years old who had recovered from COVID-19. Each CDR3 is given with its conserved first and last residue. The D gene is left open where the match is weak. Not all rows give a size; the values are once, few, many and, for expanded clones, a class.

CDR3 | DNA | J | size | V | D
CASSLAWGAWNSYEQYF | TGTGCCAGCAGCTTAGCTTGGGGCGCGTGGAACTCCTACGAGCAGTACTTC | TRBJ2-7 | NA | TRBV7-2 | NA
CASSLGGAEAFF | TGTGCCAGCAGTCTGGGTGGAGCTGAAGCTTTCTTT | TRBJ1-1 | once | TRBV12-3/TRBV12-4 | NA
CSVDGGYGYTF | TGCAGCGTTGACGGGGGCTATGGCTACACCTTC | TRBJ1-2 | NA | TRBV29-1 | NA
CSARAGPEQYF | TGCAGTGCGAGAGCTGGCCCGGAGCAGTACTTC | TRBJ2-7 | once | TRBV20-1 | NA
CASSVGGLAGPYNEQFF | TGTGCCAGCAGCGTAGGAGGACTAGCGGGACCCTACAATGAGCAGTTCTTC | TRBJ2-1 | NA | TRBV9 | TRBD2
CASSFDQPQHF | TGTGCCAGCAGTTTCGATCAGCCCCAGCATTTT | TRBJ1-5 | NA | TRBV28 | NA
CASSLGGGNTIYF | TGCGCCAGCAGCTTGGGCGGTGGAAACACCATATATTTT | TRBJ1-3 | NA | TRBV5-1 | NA
CASSLQGGSKPQHF | TGTGCCAGCAGTTTACAGGGTGGTTCGAAGCCCCAGCATTTT | TRBJ1-5 | NA | TRBV27 | NA
CASSWEDRGRTEAFF | TGCGCCAGCAGCTGGGAGGACAGGGGGCGTACTGAAGCTTTCTTT | TRBJ1-1 | NA | TRBV5-1 | TRBD1
CASSGFYSGTGGTDTQYF | TGTGCCAGCAGCGGCTTCTACTCCGGGACAGGGGGCACAGATACGCAGTATTTT | TRBJ2-3 | NA | TRBV5-5 | TRBD1
CASSLSSGAKNIQYF | TGTGCCAGCAGTTTATCGTCCGGAGCCAAAAACATTCAGTACTTC | TRBJ2-4 | NA | TRBV28 | NA
CASSVGLAGNTGELFF | TGTGCCAGCAGCGTAGGACTAGCGGGAAACACCGGGGAGCTGTTTTTT | TRBJ2-2 | NA | TRBV9 | TRBD2
CASSPSYNEQFF | TGTGCCAGCTCACCATCTTACAATGAGCAGTTCTTC | TRBJ2-1 | NA | TRBV18 | NA
CASSWTGGSGQPQHF | TGCGCCAGCAGCTGGACAGGGGGCTCGGGTCAGCCCCAGCATTTT | TRBJ1-5 | NA | TRBV5-1 | TRBD1
CASSSTGFNQPQHF | TGTGCCAGCAGTTCGACAGGTTTCAATCAGCCCCAGCATTTT | TRBJ1-5 | NA | TRBV2 | NA
CASSLAQNYEAFF | TGCGCCAGCAGCTTGGCACAGAATTATGAAGCTTTCTTT | TRBJ1-1 | once | TRBV5-1 | NA
CASSQLQGGLNAFF | TGTGCCAGCAGCCAACTCCAGGGGGGTCTGAATGCTTTCTTT | TRBJ1-1 | NA | TRBV3-1/TRBV3-2 | TRBD1
CASRGTPNSPLHF | TGTGCCAGCAGGGGGACTCCCAATTCACCCCTCCACTTT | TRBJ1-6 | NA | TRBV11-2 | NA
CASSDTDRDYGYTF | TGTGCCAGTAGTGACACGGACAGGGACTATGGCTACACCTTC | TRBJ1-2 | NA | TRBV19 | TRBD1
CASSLRQLGNTEAFF | TGCGCCAGCAGCCTTAGACAGTTAGGGAACACTGAAGCTTTCTTT | TRBJ1-1 | NA | TRBV5-1 | NA
CASSTRQENQPQHF | TGTGCCAGCAGCACCCGACAGGAGAATCAGCCCCAGCATTTT | TRBJ1-5 | NA | TRBV11-2 | NA
CASSDPNGQGAQYGYTF | TGTGCCAGCAGTGACCCGAATGGACAGGGGGCGCAATATGGCTACACCTTC | TRBJ1-2 | NA | TRBV2 | TRBD1
CSGRSGSKNTGELFF | TGCAGCGGTCGTAGCGGGAGTAAGAACACCGGGGAGCTGTTTTTT | TRBJ2-2 | NA | TRBV29-1 | TRBD2
CASSINQGSYEQYF | TGTGCCAGTAGTATAAACCAGGGCTCCTACGAGCAGTACTTC | TRBJ2-7 | NA | TRBV19 | NA
CASSADRDRVHSPLHF | TGTGCCAGCAGCGCGGACCGGGACAGGGTCCATTCACCCCTCCACTTT | TRBJ1-6 | NA | TRBV7-6 | TRBD1
CASSQERSGRAYEQYF | TGCGCCAGCAGCCAAGAAAGAAGCGGGAGGGCCTACGAGCAGTACTTC | TRBJ2-7 | few | TRBV4-1 | TRBD2
CASNGGRYNEQFF | TGTGCCAGCAACGGCGGGCGGTACAATGAGCAGTTCTTC | TRBJ2-1 | NA | TRBV7-9 | NA
CASSPPTGRDEQFF | TGTGCCAGCTCACCACCTACAGGGAGGGATGAGCAGTTCTTC | TRBJ2-1 | NA | TRBV18 | NA
CASSEQVVGSPLHF | TGTGCCAGCAGTGAACAGGTTGTTGGTTCACCCCTCCACTTT | TRBJ1-6 | NA | TRBV6-1 | NA
CATSEGTVYNEKLFF | TGTGCCACCAGTGAGGGGACAGTATATAATGAAAAACTGTTTTTT | TRBJ1-4 | NA | TRBV24-1 | TRBD1
CASSIDNRDNSPLHF | TGTGCCAGCAGCATAGATAACAGGGATAATTCACCCCTCCACTTT | TRBJ1-6 | NA | TRBV7-8 | NA
CASSPDREANEKLFF | TGTGCCAGCAGTCCAGACAGGGAAGCTAATGAAAAACTGTTTTTT | TRBJ1-4 | NA | TRBV21-1 | NA
CASSVEMAGYGYTF | TGTGCCAGCAGCGTTGAAATGGCGGGCTATGGCTACACCTTC | TRBJ1-2 | once | TRBV5-6 | NA
CASSLTASGQPQHF | TGTGCCAGCAGTTTAACGGCGAGCGGCCAGCCCCAGCATTTT | TRBJ1-5 | once | TRBV27 | NA
CASSPWNTEAFF | TGTGCCAGCAGCCCCTGGAACACTGAAGCTTTCTTT | TRBJ1-1 | NA | TRBV14 | NA